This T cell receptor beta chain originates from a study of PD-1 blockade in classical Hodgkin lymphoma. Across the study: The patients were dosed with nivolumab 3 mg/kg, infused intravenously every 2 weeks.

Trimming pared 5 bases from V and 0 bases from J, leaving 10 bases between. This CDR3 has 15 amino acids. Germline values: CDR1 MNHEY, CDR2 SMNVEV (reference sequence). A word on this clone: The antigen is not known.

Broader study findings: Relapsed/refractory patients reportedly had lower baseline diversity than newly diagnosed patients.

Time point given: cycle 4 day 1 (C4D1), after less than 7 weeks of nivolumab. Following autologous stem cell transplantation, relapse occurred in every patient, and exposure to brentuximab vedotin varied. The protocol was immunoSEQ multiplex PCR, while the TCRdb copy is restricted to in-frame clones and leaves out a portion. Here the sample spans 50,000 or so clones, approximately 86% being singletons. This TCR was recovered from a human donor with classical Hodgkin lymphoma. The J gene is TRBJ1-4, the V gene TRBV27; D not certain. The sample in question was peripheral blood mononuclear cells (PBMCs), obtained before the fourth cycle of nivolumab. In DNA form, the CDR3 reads TGTGCCAGCAGTATCGTGCTCGCAACTAATGAAAAACTGTTTTTT. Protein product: CASSIVLATNEKLFF.